This T cell receptor (beta chain) came from a study of cytomegalovirus exposure and HLA in healthy donors. The CDR3 runs 16 residues. V lost 10 bases to trimming and J lost 0 bases, with 21 bases between them. Germline V lookup: CDR1 MGHDK, CDR2 SYGVNS. Study-wide results and limits: TRBV6-2, TRBV6-3 and other indistinguishable V segments were excluded.

Note on this clone: No antigen is known for it.

The PCR contained 60 Vbeta and 13 Jbeta primers. The protocol was immunoSEQ multiplex PCR, while the TCRdb copy is restricted to in-frame clones and leaves out a portion. The sample lists tens of thousands of clones, 67% occurring once. The sequence was collected from a man between 25 and 39 years old in good health and CMV-seronegative. Sequencing input: PBMCs. The chain is built from TRBV25-1 and TRBJ1-1; D is perhaps TRBD1 (6 bases). CDR3 sequence: CAIPRGQPRLNTEAFF. The CDR3 DNA reads as TGTGCCATCCCAAGGGGACAACCTCGGCTGAACACTGAAGCTTTCTTT.